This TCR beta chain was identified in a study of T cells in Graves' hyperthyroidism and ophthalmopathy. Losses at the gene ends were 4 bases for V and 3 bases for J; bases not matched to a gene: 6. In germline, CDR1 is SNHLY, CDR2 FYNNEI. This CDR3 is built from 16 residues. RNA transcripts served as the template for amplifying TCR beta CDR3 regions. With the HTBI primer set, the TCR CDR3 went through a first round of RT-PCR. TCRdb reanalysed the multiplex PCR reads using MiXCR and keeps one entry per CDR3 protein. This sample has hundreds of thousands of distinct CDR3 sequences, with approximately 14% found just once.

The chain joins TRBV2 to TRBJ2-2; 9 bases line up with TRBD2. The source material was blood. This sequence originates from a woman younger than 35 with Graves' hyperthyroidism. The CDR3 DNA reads TGTGCCAGCAGTGGGGCGGGAGGGCCCGACACCGGGGAGCTGTTTTTT. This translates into CASSGAGGPDTGELFF.